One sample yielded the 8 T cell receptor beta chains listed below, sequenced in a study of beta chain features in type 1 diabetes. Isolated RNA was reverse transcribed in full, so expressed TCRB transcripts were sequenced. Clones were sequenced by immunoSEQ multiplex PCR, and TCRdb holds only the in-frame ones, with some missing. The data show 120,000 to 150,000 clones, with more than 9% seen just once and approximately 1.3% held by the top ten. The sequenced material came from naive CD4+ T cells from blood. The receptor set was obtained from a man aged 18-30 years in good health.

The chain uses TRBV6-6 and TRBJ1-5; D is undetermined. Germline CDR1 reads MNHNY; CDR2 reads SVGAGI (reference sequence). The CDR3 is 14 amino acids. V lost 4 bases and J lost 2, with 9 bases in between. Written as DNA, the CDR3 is TGTGCCAGCAGTTCCTACTCGGGCAATCAGCCCCAGCATTTT. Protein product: CASSSYSGNQPQHF.

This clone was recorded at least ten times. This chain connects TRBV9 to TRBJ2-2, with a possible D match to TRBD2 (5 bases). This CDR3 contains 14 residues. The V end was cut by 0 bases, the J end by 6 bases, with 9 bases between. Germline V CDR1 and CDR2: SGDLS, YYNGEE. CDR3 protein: CASSVGVAPGELFF. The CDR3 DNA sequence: TGTGCCAGCAGCGTAGGCGTAGCGCCCGGGGAGCTGTTTTTT.

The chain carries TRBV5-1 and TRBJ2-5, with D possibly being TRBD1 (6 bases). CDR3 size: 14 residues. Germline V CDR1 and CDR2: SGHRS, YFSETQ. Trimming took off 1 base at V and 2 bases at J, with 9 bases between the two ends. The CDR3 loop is CASSLRDIQETQYF. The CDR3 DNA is TGCGCCAGCAGCTTGAGGGACATTCAAGAGACCCAGTACTTC.

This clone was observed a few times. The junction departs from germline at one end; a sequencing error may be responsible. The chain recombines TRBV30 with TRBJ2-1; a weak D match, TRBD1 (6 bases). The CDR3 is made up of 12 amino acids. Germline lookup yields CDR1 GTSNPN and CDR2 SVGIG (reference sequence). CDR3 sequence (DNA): TGTGCCGGGAGCGTCGGGACATATGAGCAGTTCTTC. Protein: CAGSVGTYEQFF. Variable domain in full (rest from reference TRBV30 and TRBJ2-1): SQTIHQWPATLVQPVGSPLSLECTVEGTSNPNLYWYRQAAGRGLQLLFYSVGIGQISSEVPQNLSASRPQDRQFILSSKKLLLSDSGFYLCAGSVGTYEQFFGPGTRLTVL.

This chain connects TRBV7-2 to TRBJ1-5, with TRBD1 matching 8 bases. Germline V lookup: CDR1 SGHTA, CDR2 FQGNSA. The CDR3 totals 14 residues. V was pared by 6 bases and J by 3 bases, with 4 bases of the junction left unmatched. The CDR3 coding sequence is TGTGCCAGCAGTTGGGGACAGGACAATCAGCCCCAGCATTTT. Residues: CASSWGQDNQPQHF.

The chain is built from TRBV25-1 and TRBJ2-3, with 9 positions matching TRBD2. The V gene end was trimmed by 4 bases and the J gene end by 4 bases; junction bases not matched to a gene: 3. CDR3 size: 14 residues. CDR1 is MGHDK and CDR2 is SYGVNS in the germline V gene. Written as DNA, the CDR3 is TGTGCCAGCAGTGCGGGACTAGCCGCAGATACGCAGTATTTT. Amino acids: CASSAGLAADTQYF.

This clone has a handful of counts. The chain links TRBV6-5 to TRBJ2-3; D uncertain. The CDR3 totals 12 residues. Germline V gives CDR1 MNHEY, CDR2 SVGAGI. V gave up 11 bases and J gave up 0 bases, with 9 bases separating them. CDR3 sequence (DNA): TGTGCCGAGGCTTCTAGCACAGATACGCAGTATTTT. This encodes CAEASSTDTQYF.

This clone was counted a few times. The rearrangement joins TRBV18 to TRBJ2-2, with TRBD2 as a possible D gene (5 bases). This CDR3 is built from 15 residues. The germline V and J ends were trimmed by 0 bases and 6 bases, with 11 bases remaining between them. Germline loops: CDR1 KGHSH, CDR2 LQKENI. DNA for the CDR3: TGTGCCAGCTCACCACCCCCCGGGGAGCCCGGGGAGCTGTTTTTT. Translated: CASSPPPGEPGELFF.